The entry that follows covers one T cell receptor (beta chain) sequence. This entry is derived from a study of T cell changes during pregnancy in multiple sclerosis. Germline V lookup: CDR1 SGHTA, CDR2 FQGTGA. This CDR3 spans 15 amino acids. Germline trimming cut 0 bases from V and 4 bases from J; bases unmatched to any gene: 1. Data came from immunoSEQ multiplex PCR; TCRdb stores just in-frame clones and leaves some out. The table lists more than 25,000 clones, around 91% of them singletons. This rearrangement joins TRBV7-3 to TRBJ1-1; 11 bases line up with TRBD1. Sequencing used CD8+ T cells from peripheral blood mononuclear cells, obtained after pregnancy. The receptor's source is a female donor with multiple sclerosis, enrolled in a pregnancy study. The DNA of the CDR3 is TGTGCCAGCAGCTTAACGGGGACAGGGGGCACTGAAGCTTTCTTT. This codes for CASSLTGTGGTEAFF.